Presented here are 7 T cell receptor beta chains from one specimen sequenced in a study of T cell responses to AZD1222 COVID-19 vaccine. Libraries were prepared by immunoSEQ multiplex PCR; TCRdb keeps only in-frame clonotypes and omits some of them. The profile shows some 150,000 clones, 75% to 85% of them singletons. Sequenced here: peripheral blood, sampled 28 days after the second dose of the MenACWY control vaccine. Receptor source: an adult who received the MenACWY meningococcal vaccine as a control.

The genes are TRBV19 and TRBJ1-2; the D is unclear. The germline V gene has CDR1 LNHDA and CDR2 SQIVND (reference sequence). Trimming left V 6 bases short and J 4 bases short, with 12 bases between. The CDR3 totals 13 residues. CDR3: CASSSTLGYGYTF. CDR3 bases: TGTGCCAGTAGCAGCACCCTGGGCTATGGCTACACCTTC. The whole variable domain, remainder taken from reference TRBV19 and TRBJ1-2, is DGGITQSPKYLFRKEGQNVTLSCEQNLNHDAMYWYRQDPGQGLRLIYYSQIVNDFQKGDIAEGYSVSREKKESFPLTVTSAQKNPTAFYLCASSSTLGYGYTFGSGTRLTVV.

This chain connects TRBV28 to TRBJ1-2, with TRBD1 identical over 7 bases. The CDR3 length is 13 residues. Germline V lookup: CDR1 MDHEN, CDR2 SYDVKM. With V trimmed by 10 bases and J by 7 bases, 12 bases remained unmatched. CDR3 sequence (DNA): TGTGCCACCACAGACAGGGTGGGGGGTGGCTACACCTTC. Its protein is CATTDRVGGGYTF.

The CDR3 nucleotides are TGTGCCACCGGAGTGGGCCCCTACAATGAGCAGTTCTTC. Protein sequence: CATGVGPYNEQFF. The chain employs TRBV7-2 and TRBJ2-1; D unresolved. The CDR3 consists of 13 residues. Trimming took 10 bases from V and 2 from J, leaving 12 bases between them. Germline CDR1 SGHTA, CDR2 FQGNSA.

The rearrangement joins TRBV10-3 to TRBJ2-1; 14 bases match TRBD2. The trim removed 7 bases at V and 12 bases at J, leaving 8 bases unmatched. Germline CDR1 reads ENHRY; CDR2 reads SYGVKD. CDR3 length: 14 residues. The CDR3 nucleotides are TGTGCCATCACCGGGGGACTAGCGGGGGACGGGCAGTTCTTC. Residues: CAITGGLAGDGQFF.

The V call is TRBV5-5, the J call TRBJ2-7; TRBD1 agrees at 7 bases. Germline CDR1 is SGHKS and CDR2 is YYEKEE (reference sequence). The CDR3 is made up of 14 amino acids. The V segment lost 4 bases and the J segment 2 bases; nucleotides outside the gene matches: 6. The CDR3 DNA reads TGTGCCAGCAGCGCGGAACAGGGGACCTACGAGCAGTACGTC. It codes for CASSAEQGTYEQYV.

The V and J genes are TRBV2 and TRBJ2-7; D perhaps matches TRBD1 (6 bases). Germline V CDR1 and CDR2: SNHLY, FYNNEI. The CDR3 is made up of 12 amino acids. Trimming took off 7 bases at V and 0 bases at J, with 7 bases between the two ends. CDR3 nucleotide sequence: TGTGCCAGCAAAGGGGGCTCCTACGAGCAGTACTTC. Translation gives CASKGGSYEQYF. Full variable domain (missing parts from reference TRBV2 and TRBJ2-7): EPEVTQTPSHQVTQMGQEVILRCVPISNHLYFYWYRQILGQKVEFLVSFYNNEISEKSEIFDDQFSVERPDGSNFTLKIRSTKLEDSAMYFCASKGGSYEQYFGPGTRLTVT.

About this clone itself: Additional DNA sequences in this sample encode the identical CDR3. The chain has TRBV14 and TRBJ1-5, with D uncertain. Germline lookup yields CDR1 SGHDN and CDR2 FVKESK. V lost 1 base and J lost 6, with 7 bases in between. CDR3 length: 13 residues. The CDR3 here is CASSQGFTQPQHF. DNA of the CDR3: TGTGCCAGCAGCCAAGGTTTTACTCAGCCCCAGCATTTT.